This T cell receptor (beta chain) came from a study of siplizumab effects on memory and regulatory T cells. Here immunoSEQ multiplex PCR was the method, and the copy in TCRdb shows in-frame clones only, minus some. The top ten clones hold more than 10% of a sample with around 100,000 clones, around 90% of them seen once. The clonotype comes from a human donor in good health. Sequencing input: non-Treg CD4+ T cells sorted from blood.

The CDR3 protein is CASSIGPHAEQFF. In nucleotides, the CDR3 is TGTGCCAGTAGTATAGGGCCACACGCTGAGCAGTTCTTC. The chain uses TRBV19 and TRBJ2-1; D gene unclear. The CDR3 runs 13 residues. With 1 base removed from V and 9 bases from J, the gap between germline ends came to 10 bases. Germline V gene data show CDR1 as LNHDA and CDR2 as SQIVND (reference sequence).